These T cell receptor beta chains were read from a single sample in a study of PD-L1 blockade in urothelial cancer. Some clones are missing from TCRdb's copy, which holds only in-frame ones; the method was immunoSEQ multiplex PCR. The sample includes tens of thousands of clones, roughly four fifths of them seen just once. The sample in question was PBMCs, obtained around atezolizumab (anti-PD-L1) treatment. The receptors were gathered from a man between 65 and 85 years old with urothelial cancer. Both conserved end residues are trimmed from each CDR3.

v_gene: TRBV6-5; j_gene: TRBJ2-1; CDR3aa: ASRRTSGEQF
v_gene: TRBV6-1; j_gene: TRBJ2-5; CDR3aa: ASSEGTGGVKTQY
v_gene: TRBV6-1; j_gene: TRBJ1-2; CDR3aa: ASTMLAGADYGYT
v_gene: TRBV28; j_gene: TRBJ1-2; CDR3aa: ASSLGGTPTNYGYT
v_gene: TRBV4-1; j_gene: TRBJ2-7; CDR3aa: ASSQGIGTVSYEQY
v_gene: TRBV5-1; j_gene: TRBJ1-1; CDR3aa: ASSLQNMNTEAF
v_gene: TRBV30; j_gene: TRBJ2-1; CDR3aa: AWGKPSGVSYNEQF
v_gene: TRBV18; j_gene: TRBJ2-1; CDR3aa: ASSPGTSGPNEQF
v_gene: TRBV30; j_gene: TRBJ2-1; CDR3aa: AWSVPRTGGINEQF
v_gene: TRBV5-1; j_gene: TRBJ2-7; CDR3aa: ASSLAGMYEQY
v_gene: TRBV7-9; j_gene: TRBJ1-2; CDR3aa: ASGDRDHGYT
v_gene: TRBV18; j_gene: TRBJ2-7; CDR3aa: ASSSRSSYEQY
v_gene: TRBV5-4; j_gene: TRBJ2-1; CDR3aa: ASSPTTSGGIGEQF
v_gene: TRBV11-2; j_gene: TRBJ2-3; CDR3aa: ASSLVGGTDTQY
v_gene: TRBV7-2; j_gene: TRBJ1-3; CDR3aa: ASSGGGGTGGNTIY
v_gene: TRBV20-1; j_gene: TRBJ1-2; CDR3aa: SAYRGGGYT
v_gene: TRBV7-9; j_gene: TRBJ1-1; CDR3aa: ASSLAGRGAF
v_gene: TRBV6-5; j_gene: TRBJ1-2; CDR3aa: ASSLRGGRST
v_gene: TRBV11-2; j_gene: TRBJ2-2; CDR3aa: ASSSLLAANTGELF
v_gene: TRBV2; j_gene: TRBJ2-1; CDR3aa: ASSGQSYSYNEQF
v_gene: TRBV18; j_gene: TRBJ2-3; CDR3aa: ASASVTDTQY
v_gene: TRBV15; j_gene: TRBJ1-4; CDR3aa: ATSRGQRAGEKLF
v_gene: TRBV4-3; j_gene: TRBJ1-2; CDR3aa: ASSQDLQGVNYGYT
v_gene: TRBV11-1; j_gene: TRBJ2-2; CDR3aa: ASSLGGTDTGELF
v_gene: TRBV12-5; j_gene: TRBJ2-5; CDR3aa: ASADYPGQGRRETQY
v_gene: TRBV9; j_gene: TRBJ1-2; CDR3aa: ASSVTQSGTGGYGYT
v_gene: TRBV2; j_gene: TRBJ1-2; CDR3aa: ASRGSRQDRVKNYGYT
v_gene: TRBV10-1; j_gene: TRBJ1-5; CDR3aa: ASIQGVGNQPQH
v_gene: TRBV7-8; j_gene: TRBJ2-7; CDR3aa: ASSLHQGYEQY